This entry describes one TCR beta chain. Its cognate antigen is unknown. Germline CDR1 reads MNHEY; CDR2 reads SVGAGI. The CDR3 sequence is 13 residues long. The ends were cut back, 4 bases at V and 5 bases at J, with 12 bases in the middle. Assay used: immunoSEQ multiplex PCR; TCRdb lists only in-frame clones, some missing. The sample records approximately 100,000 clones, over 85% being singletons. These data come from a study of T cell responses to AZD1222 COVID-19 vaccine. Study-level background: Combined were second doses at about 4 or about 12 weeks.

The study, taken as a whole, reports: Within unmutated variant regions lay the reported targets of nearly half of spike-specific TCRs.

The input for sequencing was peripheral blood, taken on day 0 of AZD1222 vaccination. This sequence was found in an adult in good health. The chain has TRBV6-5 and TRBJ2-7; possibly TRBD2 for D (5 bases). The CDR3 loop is CASSSGVRHEQYF. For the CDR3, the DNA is TGTGCCAGCAGTTCCGGGGTTCGCCACGAGCAGTACTTC.